These T cell receptor beta chains were read from a single sample in a study of T-cell memory formation after mild COVID-19. TCRdb re-derived calls from the 5' RACE reads in MiXCR, one entry per CDR3 protein. Of 200,000 to 300,000 distinct CDR3 sequences listed, 8% to 9.5% were seen once; the top ten hold around a fifth. The sequenced material came from PBMCs or a T cell subset sorted from them (not recorded which). These receptors were taken from a young man who had mild COVID-19 (a few samples of this study predate the infection). Cell type and time point are not known. CDR3s include the opening cysteine and the closing phenylalanine or tryptophan. The order of the fields is J gene, clone size, V gene, CDR3 length, CDR3 protein. Size tells how often a clone was seen (once, few, many) or the class of an expanded clone, and some rows leave it out.

>TRBJ2-5|few|TRBV5-1|15
CASSLDPGESETQYF
>TRBJ2-1|few|TRBV5-1|15
CASSLSLAVYNEQFF
>TRBJ1-2|few|TRBV4-3|15
CASSRTGAYNYGYTF
>TRBJ2-1|many|TRBV4-3|16
CASSQEVAGGYNEQFF
>TRBJ2-5|.|TRBV20-1|12
CSASDPRGTQYF
>TRBJ1-4|few|TRBV18|15
CASSPSKAYDEKLFF
>TRBJ1-1|.|TRBV6-5|14
CASSYRQGRAEAFF
>TRBJ2-5|few|TRBV5-1|16
CASSFPGTRLQETQYF
>TRBJ2-3|.|TRBV4-3|16
CASSQDQGGITDTQYF
>TRBJ1-1|.|TRBV20-1|14
CSATGPLGSAEAFF
>TRBJ1-2|.|TRBV7-2|13
CASSPERNYGYTF
>TRBJ2-3|many|TRBV5-1|12
CASSLGLDTQYF
>TRBJ2-3|.|TRBV20-1|10
CSAPSGPQYF
>TRBJ1-1|many|TRBV28|15
CASSSPGQGYTEAFF
>TRBJ2-3|.|TRBV7-9|14
CASSLLGEGNTQYF
>TRBJ1-2|.|TRBV29-1|12
CSVVEEYYGYTF
>TRBJ1-5|many|TRBV7-2|17
CASSLVPGTGSGQPQHF
>TRBJ2-4|few|TRBV2|13
CASIRRARDIQYF
>TRBJ1-2|.|TRBV7-9|15
CASSRTGGDPFGYTF
>TRBJ2-5|.|TRBV7-3|13
CASSKGAGETQYF
>TRBJ2-3|few|TRBV19|15
CASSPQTVSADTQYF
>TRBJ1-5|many|TRBV15|14
CATSRDGYGQPQHF
>TRBJ1-2|many|TRBV5-6|17
CASSRAGGDGLNYGYTF
>TRBJ1-3|.|TRBV27|14
CASSLLPGLSTIYF
>TRBJ2-5|many|TRBV12-3/TRBV12-4|14
CASRPTSGGETQYF
>TRBJ2-1|.|TRBV19|15
CASGASGGLSGEQFF
>TRBJ2-3|.|TRBV7-9|14
CASSLKDALHTQYF
>TRBJ1-2|few|TRBV6-5|13
CASSYSLDYGYTF
>TRBJ2-3|.|TRBV6-5|13
CASSPQGSDTQYF
>TRBJ2-1|.|TRBV4-3|20
CASSQDPGGVAGGPPTEQFF
>TRBJ2-5|few|TRBV18|15
CASSPRRSGEETQYF
>TRBJ2-5|few|TRBV2|15
CASSPSGGALETQYF
>TRBJ1-2|.|TRBV7-2|14
CASSLGRTGNGYTF
>TRBJ2-1|few|TRBV5-6|12
CASSVPGGEQFF
>TRBJ1-1|few|TRBV28|15
CASRLQQGRGTEAFF
>TRBJ2-5|few|TRBV7-2|15
CASRSRGPISGAQYF
>TRBJ2-3|.|TRBV28|15
CASSSNLDSTDTQYF
>TRBJ2-3|.|TRBV7-2|13
CASSLGIRDTQYF
>TRBJ1-6|few|TRBV28|16
CASDPSGDRFNSPLHF
>TRBJ2-1|.|TRBV21-1|17
CASSKVPGQGSDNEQFF
>TRBJ2-1|few|TRBV27|17
CASSSSTSTGGYNEQFF